The 8 T cell receptor beta chains listed next were all sequenced from one sample in a study of T cell repertoires in cytomegalovirus infection (dated by TCRdb to 2018 to 2020). The sample's treatment or condition label is to be understood as: in vitro stimulation with specific CMV peptide epitopes to enrich CMV-specific T cells. These TCRs are of unknown antigen specificity. Sequenced using an Illumina HiSeq 1500. The raw public reads went through TCRdb reprocessing: fastp at Q25, MiXCR clone calling, in-frame beta chains kept. Merged by CDR3 protein, the rows form single entries marked with the most common genes and DNA. The sample data list about 890,000 distinct CDR3 sequences, and 31% of these were observed just once. The ten largest clonotypes hold about 14% of the sample. The sample here was cultured CD8+ T cells from PBMCs, taken from culture after CMV antigen stimulation. These receptors were taken from a human donor in good health (CMV status not recorded). Some clones in this sample may be carry-over from other donors' samples.

This clonotype was counted between two and nine times. The chain combines TRBV10-3 with TRBJ2-7, with TRBD2 matching over 11 bases. Germline V gives CDR1 ENHRY, CDR2 SYGVKD. Trimming cost V 6 bases and J 9 bases; bases outside gene matches: 16. The CDR3 is 16 amino acids. The CDR3 bases are TGTGCCATCAGAATTACTAGCGGGGGACTTAATTCCGTGCAGTACTTC. Translation: CAIRITSGGLNSVQYF.

The chain joins TRBV14 to TRBJ1-6, with TRBD1 as a possible D gene (5 bases). V gave up 0 bases and J gave up 3 bases, with 9 bases separating them. Germline V gene sequence: CDR1 SGHDN, CDR2 FVKESK. The CDR3 loop spans 16 amino acids. The CDR3 sequence: CASSQERDSYNSPLHF. The CDR3 nucleotides are TGTGCCAGCAGCCAAGAAAGAGACAGCTATAATTCACCCCTCCACTTT.

This chain uses TRBV28 with TRBJ2-4; 10 nucleotides line up with TRBD1. Germline assignment: CDR1 MDHEN and CDR2 SYDVKM. With 5 bases clipped from V and 6 bases from J, the junction kept 4 bases outside the gene matches. This CDR3 has 14 residues. The CDR3 DNA follows: TGTGCCAGCAGTCGGACAGGGGGGCCAAACATTCAGTACTTC. Protein product: CASSRTGGPNIQYF.

In its sample, this clonotype was seen a few times. The chain carries TRBV4-2 and TRBJ2-2, with 11 bases fitting TRBD1. With V trimmed by 1 base and J by 2 bases, 6 bases remained unmatched. This CDR3 spans 18 amino acids. Germline CDR1 is LGHNA and CDR2 is YNFKEQ. The CDR3 reads CASSQGRGTGGNTGELFF. Here the CDR3 DNA reads TGTGCCAGCAGCCAAGGCCGCGGGACAGGGGGAAACACCGGGGAGCTGTTTTTT.

On this clonotype itself: Possible read error: a much larger clone is one base away. The chain combines TRBV7-9 with TRBJ1-4, with TRBD1 as a possible D gene (6 bases). The germline V gene has CDR1 SEHNR and CDR2 FQNEAQ (reference sequence). The CDR3 is 12 amino acids. The CDR3 protein is CATPGEDEKLLF. CDR3 bases: TGTGCCACCCCAGGGGAAGATGAAAAACTGCTTTTT.

In its sample, this clonotype was seen a few times. The J gene is TRBJ2-7, the V gene TRBV6-6, with 10 nucleotides matching TRBD1. CDR1 MNHNY and CDR2 SVGAGI come from the germline V gene (reference sequence). The CDR3 is made up of 14 amino acids. V shed 4 bases and J 7 bases; nucleotides not matched to a gene: 7. CDR3 nucleotides: TGTGCCAGCAGTTCTCGGACAGGGGGGTTTGAGCAGTACGTC. It translates to CASSSRTGGFEQYV.

The chain recombines TRBV5-6 with TRBJ2-1; 16 bases align to TRBD2. The J segment lost 9 bases and the V segment lost 3 bases, leaving 9 bases of the junction unmatched. Germline assignment: CDR1 SGHDT and CDR2 YYEEEE. The CDR3 is 17 residues long. The CDR3 loop is CASSSRGLAGGRGEQFF. The CDR3 coding sequence is TGTGCCAGCAGCTCACGGGGACTAGCGGGGGGGCGGGGTGAGCAGTTCTTC.

CDR3 residues: CASSYSPGRIRGEAFF. The CDR3 DNA sequence: TGTGCCAGCAGCTATTCCCCGGGTCGGATAAGGGGTGAAGCTTTCTTT. This chain joins TRBV9 and TRBJ1-1; D possibly corresponds to TRBD1 (5 bases). Germline CDR1 reads SGDLS; CDR2 reads YYNGEE. The CDR3 is 16 amino acids. Trimming cost V 4 bases and J 7 bases, with 23 bases left between them.